This T cell receptor (beta chain) derives from a study of blood T cell repertoires in COVID-19. Study overall: Samples came from the United States, Italy and Spain, spanning acute and convalescent COVID-19. Sample material is recorded as cDNA or gDNA derived from T cells, B-cell-depleted T cells, or PBMCs.

In terms of age and location, participants ranged from about 18 to 95 years and lived in 24 US areas. Germline V CDR1 and CDR2: SGHTA, FQGNSA. Between the trimmed V and J ends, which lost 5 bases and 5 bases, there was a span of 15 bases. This CDR3 spans 15 amino acids. In the original processing: Reference gene primer amplification gave nucleated cell count estimates. Data came from immunoSEQ multiplex PCR; TCRdb stores just in-frame clones and leaves some out. V and J calls and clone size are as listed in that table; D and trimming were resolved from the DNA. Of some 240,000 clones in the sample, approximately 79% were seen once.

The chain uses TRBV7-2 and TRBJ1-4; a possible D gene is TRBD1 (6 bases). The sequenced sample was PBMCs or T cells enriched from blood (not recorded which). The sequence derives from a man aged 25-40 years with acute COVID-19. Here the CDR3 reads CASSTRQDANEKLFF. As DNA, the CDR3 is TGTGCCAGCAGCACCCGACAGGACGCGAATGAAAAACTGTTTTTT.